The rows below give T cell receptor beta chains drawn from one sample of a study of T cells in Graves' hyperthyroidism and ophthalmopathy. TCRdb recomputed calls from the multiplex PCR reads with MiXCR, one row per CDR3 protein. The sample carries roughly 840,000 distinct CDR3 sequences, more than 30% recorded once. Sequenced sample: blood. These TCRs come from a young man with Graves' hyperthyroidism. The CDR3 runs from the conserved cysteine through the conserved F or W. A D gene is named only where the DNA matches it firmly. Expanded clones are given a class, and other clones once, few, many or no size at all.

CSARWDRTYEQYF TGCAGTGCTAGATGGGACAGAACCTACGAGCAGTACTTC TRBD1 TRBV20-1 many 13 TRBJ2-7
CSASGTGGKAKETQYF TGCAGTGCCAGTGGGACAGGGGGCAAGGCCAAAGAGACCCAGTACTTC TRBD1 TRBV20-1 NA 16 TRBJ2-5
CASSFDRFQETQYF TGTGCCAGCAGCTTCGACAGGTTCCAAGAGACCCAGTACTTC NA TRBV7-9 few 14 TRBJ2-5
CSPTGIYEQYF TGCAGCCCGACAGGAATCTACGAGCAGTACTTC NA TRBV29-1 NA 11 TRBJ2-7
CASSVGTVNMNTEAFF TGTGCCAGCAGCGTCGGGACGGTCAACATGAACACTGAAGCTTTCTTT NA TRBV9 few 16 TRBJ1-1
CASSSRTAGDTIYF TGCGCCAGCAGCTCTAGGACAGCGGGGGACACCATATATTTT NA TRBV5-1 NA 14 TRBJ1-3
CSARDSGTRGYTF TGCAGTGCTAGAGATTCGGGTACACGGGGCTACACCTTC NA TRBV20-1 few 13 TRBJ1-2
CASSVDDTSGYGYTF TGTGCCAGCAGCGTAGACGACACGTCGGGCTATGGCTACACCTTC NA TRBV9 many 15 TRBJ1-2
CASSAQGERGGKETQYF TGTGCCAGCAGCGCCCAGGGAGAGCGGGGGGGCAAGGAGACCCAGTACTTC TRBD2 TRBV12-3/TRBV12-4 few 17 TRBJ2-5
CASNSASQETQYF TGTGCCAGCAACTCAGCATCGCAAGAGACCCAGTACTTC NA TRBV7-9 NA 13 TRBJ2-5
CASSPWDGATIETQYF TGTGCCAGCAGCCCGTGGGACGGGGCTACGATAGAGACCCAGTACTTC NA TRBV7-9 NA 16 TRBJ2-5
CAITRDRGNTEAFF TGTGCCATCACCCGGGACAGGGGGAACACTGAAGCTTTCTTT TRBD1 TRBV10-3 many 14 TRBJ1-1
CASSGNSGGGYTF TGTGCCAGCAGTGGAAATAGCGGGGGTGGCTACACCTTC NA TRBV25-1 many 13 TRBJ1-2
CSAIDRLEDTIYF TGCAGTGCGATAGACAGGCTGGAAGACACCATATATTTT NA TRBV20-1 many 13 TRBJ1-3
CASSQDSASGAYKQYF TGCGCCAGCAGCCAAGATTCGGCTAGCGGTGCCTACAAGCAGTACTTC TRBD2 TRBV7-9 NA 16 TRBJ2-7
CAMAGFWDYYSNQPQHF TGCGCCATGGCGGGCTTTTGGGACTACTACAGCAATCAGCCCCAGCATTTC NA TRBV10-1 NA 17 TRBJ1-5
CASSDPAMNTEAFF TGTGCCAGCAGTGACCCGGCTATGAACACTGAAGCTTTCTTT NA TRBV25-1 many 14 TRBJ1-1
CSVVGQEGYEQYF TGCAGCGTTGTCGGACAGGAAGGCTACGAGCAGTACTTC TRBD1 TRBV29-1 many 13 TRBJ2-7
CASSVQAWNTEAFF TGTGCCAGCAGCGTCCAAGCATGGAACACTGAAGCTTTCTTT NA TRBV11-2 few 14 TRBJ1-1
CASSYQRRRTSQETQYF TGTGCCAGCAGCTATCAACGACGTCGTACAAGCCAAGAGACCCAGTACTTC NA TRBV14 once 17 TRBJ2-5
CASSPRVGSTRGEAFF TGTGCCAGCAGCCCACGTGTCGGGTCTACAAGGGGGGAAGCTTTCTTT NA TRBV2 NA 16 TRBJ1-1
CASSLEPGEDSPLHF TGCGCCAGCAGCTTGGAGCCAGGGGAGGATTCACCCCTCCACTTT NA TRBV5-1 many 15 TRBJ1-6
CASSLVIPRGGRDTQYF TGTGCCAGCAGCTTAGTCATTCCGCGGGGAGGCCGAGATACGCAGTATTTT NA TRBV7-9 NA 17 TRBJ2-3
CAISLDGDEQFF TGTGCCATCAGCTTAGATGGCGATGAGCAGTTCTTC NA TRBV10-3 NA 12 TRBJ2-1
CASSLEILQGYTF TGTGCCAGCAGCTTGGAGATATTACAAGGCTACACCTTC NA TRBV13 NA 13 TRBJ1-2
CASRGQGRRGNTIYF TGTGCCAGCAGGGGACAGGGCCGAAGGGGAAACACCATATATTTT TRBD1 TRBV3-1 NA 15 TRBJ1-3
CASAGPGRRNYGYTF TGCGCCAGCGCAGGACCGGGCCGCCGAAACTATGGCTACACCTTC NA TRBV11-3 few 15 TRBJ1-2
CASSLAQMNEQFF TGCGCCAGCAGCTTGGCCCAGATGAATGAGCAGTTCTTC NA TRBV5-1 once 13 TRBJ2-1
CASSLGGQGIGDTQYF TGTGCCAGCAGCTTAGGAGGACAGGGAATAGGAGATACGCAGTATTTT TRBD1 TRBV7-8 NA 16 TRBJ2-3
CSAKLDSMNTEAFF TGCAGTGCTAAACTTGACAGCATGAACACTGAAGCTTTCTTT NA TRBV20-1 few 14 TRBJ1-1
CSVVRSRETQYF TGCAGCGTTGTCCGAAGTCGGGAGACCCAGTACTTC NA TRBV29-1 many 12 TRBJ2-5
CASSPWWDTEAFF TGTGCCAGCTCACCTTGGTGGGACACTGAAGCTTTCTTT NA TRBV6-6 NA 13 TRBJ1-1
CASSAGRGLSGNTIYF TGTGCCAGCAGTGCAGGACGGGGTCTCTCTGGAAACACCATATATTTT NA TRBV2 many 16 TRBJ1-3
CASREKVELFF TGTGCCAGCAGGGAGAAAGTAGAACTGTTTTTT NA TRBV12-3/TRBV12-4 many 11 TRBJ1-4
CASSYSQLLETQYF TGTGCCAGCAGTTACTCCCAGCTTCTCGAGACCCAGTACTTC NA TRBV6-6 NA 14 TRBJ2-5
CASSLDGSRIIEAFF TGCGCCAGCAGCTTGGATGGCAGTAGAATAATTGAAGCTTTCTTT NA TRBV5-1 few 15 TRBJ1-1
CATGIEASNQPQHF TGTGCCACGGGGATTGAGGCCAGCAATCAGCCCCAGCATTTT NA TRBV10-3 many 14 TRBJ1-5
CSAREGTGNYGYTF TGCAGTGCTAGGGAAGGGACAGGGAACTATGGCTACACCTTC TRBD1 TRBV20-1 NA 14 TRBJ1-2
CASSTLADRANTEAFF TGTGCCAGTAGTACTCTCGCCGACAGAGCGAACACTGAAGCTTTCTTT NA TRBV19 many 16 TRBJ1-1
CSARGGLEDAGELFF TGCAGTGCTAGGGGTGGGTTGGAGGACGCCGGGGAGCTGTTTTTT NA TRBV20-1 few 15 TRBJ2-2
CVSSPSSGLGYEQYF TGTGTCAGCAGCCCCTCTAGCGGGCTCGGCTACGAGCAGTACTTC TRBD2 TRBV7-2 NA 15 TRBJ2-7
CASGPSINQPQHF TGTGCCAGTGGTCCTTCAATCAATCAGCCCCAGCATTTT NA TRBV19 NA 13 TRBJ1-5
CSAFFGTGDQPQHF TGCAGTGCTTTCTTCGGGACAGGGGATCAGCCCCAGCATTTT TRBD1 TRBV20-1 NA 14 TRBJ1-5
CASSQDTGVGNTIYF TGTGCCAGCAGCCAAGATACAGGGGTTGGAAACACCATATATTTT TRBD1 TRBV7-2 NA 15 TRBJ1-3
CASSLYADTLNQPQHF TGTGCCAGCAGCCTCTATGCGGACACTCTCAATCAGCCCCAGCATTTT NA TRBV6-1 NA 16 TRBJ1-5